The rows below give T cell receptor beta chains drawn from one sample of a study of blood T cell repertoires in COVID-19. Measured with immunoSEQ multiplex PCR; TCRdb has only the in-frame clones, and not every one. The sample contains 150,000 to 180,000 clones, 78% of which appear only once. Material for sequencing was peripheral blood. These receptors were obtained from a man at least 80 years old with acute or convalescent COVID-19. Each CDR3 is given with its conserved first and last residue. The order of the fields is V gene, J gene, CDR3 protein.

V gene: TRBV24-1
J gene: TRBJ2-1
CDR3 protein: CATSDFKGTGSDEQFF

V gene: TRBV7-2
J gene: TRBJ1-6
CDR3 protein: CASSYQAGDDSPLHF

V gene: TRBV10-3
J gene: TRBJ2-3
CDR3 protein: CAISESKAGTDTQYF

V gene: TRBV3-1/TRBV3-2
J gene: TRBJ1-2
CDR3 protein: CASSQLAGANYGYTF

V gene: TRBV2
J gene: TRBJ1-5
CDR3 protein: CASSANSGQPQHF

V gene: TRBV30
J gene: TRBJ2-4
CDR3 protein: CAWTNSPNIQYF

V gene: TRBV6-2/TRBV6-3
J gene: TRBJ2-3
CDR3 protein: CASSYGHGGTDTQYF

V gene: TRBV29-1
J gene: TRBJ1-5
CDR3 protein: CSVGQGEYQPQHF

V gene: TRBV10-2
J gene: TRBJ1-3
CDR3 protein: CASSPTGTGSGNTIYF

V gene: TRBV4-2
J gene: TRBJ1-6
CDR3 protein: CASSRREINSPLHF

V gene: TRBV5-4
J gene: TRBJ2-3
CDR3 protein: CASSLGTGDTQYF

V gene: TRBV18
J gene: TRBJ1-3
CDR3 protein: CASSHRVFSGNTIYF

V gene: TRBV5-1
J gene: TRBJ2-5
CDR3 protein: CASSRSGSSETQYF

V gene: TRBV5-1
J gene: TRBJ1-3
CDR3 protein: CASSGGTGTETISGNTIYF

V gene: TRBV12-3/TRBV12-4
J gene: TRBJ1-1
CDR3 protein: CASSFTGEAFF

V gene: TRBV25-1
J gene: TRBJ2-5
CDR3 protein: CASSDWQGETQYF

V gene: TRBV5-1
J gene: TRBJ2-2
CDR3 protein: CASSFSNSGGASTGELFF

V gene: TRBV5-4
J gene: TRBJ1-2
CDR3 protein: CASSSTQDYGYTF

V gene: TRBV13
J gene: TRBJ1-1
CDR3 protein: CASSFGQPNTEAFF

V gene: TRBV11-2
J gene: TRBJ1-2
CDR3 protein: CASRSPGQGYGYTF

V gene: TRBV2
J gene: TRBJ1-1
CDR3 protein: CASSTGEAFF

V gene: TRBV3-1/TRBV3-2
J gene: TRBJ2-2
CDR3 protein: CASSQPAAQNTGELFF

V gene: TRBV12-3/TRBV12-4
J gene: TRBJ2-1
CDR3 protein: CASSRGQYNEQFF

V gene: TRBV6-1
J gene: TRBJ1-5
CDR3 protein: CASSEWGGSQPQHF

V gene: TRBV3-1/TRBV3-2
J gene: TRBJ1-2
CDR3 protein: CASSQEGQGDYGYTF

V gene: TRBV11-2
J gene: TRBJ2-5
CDR3 protein: CASSPDLSAVQETQYF

V gene: TRBV11-2
J gene: TRBJ2-2
CDR3 protein: CASSLLWGDTGELFF

V gene: TRBV9
J gene: TRBJ2-4
CDR3 protein: CASSSDSPKGKNIQYF

V gene: TRBV3-1/TRBV3-2
J gene: TRBJ1-5
CDR3 protein: CASSQGQGRQPQHF

V gene: TRBV2
J gene: TRBJ2-2
CDR3 protein: CASRAGTSVNTGELFF

V gene: TRBV6-5
J gene: TRBJ2-1
CDR3 protein: CASSYTDNEQFF

V gene: TRBV11-2
J gene: TRBJ1-1
CDR3 protein: CASTPRSGLNTEAFF

V gene: TRBV5-1
J gene: TRBJ1-3
CDR3 protein: CASSLNPRDMLSGNTIYF

V gene: TRBV19
J gene: TRBJ1-2
CDR3 protein: CASSIGSRGYGYTF

V gene: TRBV6-5
J gene: TRBJ2-1
CDR3 protein: CASSRDNEQFF

V gene: TRBV6-6
J gene: TRBJ2-2
CDR3 protein: CAGASGGNTGELFF

V gene: TRBV5-5
J gene: TRBJ2-7
CDR3 protein: CASSDSARTGVLSYEQYF

V gene: TRBV3-1/TRBV3-2
J gene: TRBJ2-3
CDR3 protein: CASSPGRMGSGGPANQYF

V gene: TRBV11-3
J gene: TRBJ2-7
CDR3 protein: CASSSARSGRLYF

V gene: TRBV6-1
J gene: TRBJ1-6
CDR3 protein: CASSWDINSPLHF

V gene: TRBV2
J gene: TRBJ1-1
CDR3 protein: CASSVTQGNTEAFF

V gene: TRBV5-4
J gene: TRBJ1-1
CDR3 protein: CASSPRKGENTEAFF

V gene: TRBV5-4
J gene: TRBJ2-5
CDR3 protein: CASSLLAGGGQETQYF

V gene: TRBV28
J gene: TRBJ2-4
CDR3 protein: CASSPLGLAKNIQYF

V gene: TRBV9
J gene: TRBJ1-1
CDR3 protein: CASSSDIYTEAFF

V gene: TRBV6-5
J gene: TRBJ1-2
CDR3 protein: CASRQGLLYGYTF

V gene: TRBV7-2
J gene: TRBJ2-2
CDR3 protein: CASRAGANTGELFF

V gene: TRBV5-6
J gene: TRBJ1-2
CDR3 protein: CASSWSPNRYTF

V gene: TRBV19
J gene: TRBJ2-3
CDR3 protein: CASSNRAGGTDTQYF

V gene: TRBV7-8
J gene: TRBJ1-5
CDR3 protein: CASSSQGGANQPQHF